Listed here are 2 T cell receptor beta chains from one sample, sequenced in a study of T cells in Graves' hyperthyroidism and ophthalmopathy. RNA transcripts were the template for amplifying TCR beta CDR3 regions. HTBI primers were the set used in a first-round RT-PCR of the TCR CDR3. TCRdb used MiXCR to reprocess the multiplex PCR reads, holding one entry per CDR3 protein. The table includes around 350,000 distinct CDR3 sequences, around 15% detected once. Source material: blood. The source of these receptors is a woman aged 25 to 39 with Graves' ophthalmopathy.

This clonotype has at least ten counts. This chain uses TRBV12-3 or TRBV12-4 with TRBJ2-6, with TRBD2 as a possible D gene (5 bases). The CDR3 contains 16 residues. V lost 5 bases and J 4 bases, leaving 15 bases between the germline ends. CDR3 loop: CASSPRGATGANVLTF. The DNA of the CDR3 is TGTGCCAGCAGTCCCCGGGGAGCAACGGGGGCCAACGTCCTGACTTTC.

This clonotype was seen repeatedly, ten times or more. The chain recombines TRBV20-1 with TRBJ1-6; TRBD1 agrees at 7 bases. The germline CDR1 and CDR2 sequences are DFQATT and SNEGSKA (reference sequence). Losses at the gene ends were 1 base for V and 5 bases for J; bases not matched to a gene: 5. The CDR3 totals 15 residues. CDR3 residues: CSARGARGNNSPLHF. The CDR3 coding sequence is TGCAGTGCTAGAGGAGCCAGGGGGAATAATTCACCCCTCCACTTT.